These 16 T cell receptor beta chains originate from one sample sequenced in a study of shared clonotypes between healthy human individuals. TCRdb's table, derived via immunoSEQ multiplex PCR, lists solely in-frame clones and lacks some. The data show 530,000 or so clones, nearly 80% seen once. Sample: PBMCs. These receptors were obtained from a woman aged 35 to 49 in good health. Some clones in this sample may be carry-over from other donors' samples.

This clone came up once. The CDR3 is CASRTSGANTDTQYF. In DNA form, the CDR3 reads TGTGCCAGCAGAACCTCTGGAGCAAACACAGATACGCAGTATTTT. The chain recombines TRBV28 with TRBJ2-3; D is ambiguous. The CDR3 has 15 amino acids. Germline V gene lookup returns CDR1 MDHEN and CDR2 SYDVKM. V lost 6 bases and J lost 2, with 15 bases in between.

The DNA for the CDR3 is TGTGCCAGCAGCAGGGGACTAGCGGGAGGGGACACCGGGGAGCTGTTTTTT. Its protein is CASSRGLAGGDTGELFF. The chain recombines TRBV9 with TRBJ2-2; 16 bases line up with TRBD2. CDR1 is SGDLS and CDR2 is YYNGEE in the germline V gene. The ends lost 4 bases at V and 3 bases at J; junction bases unmatched: 3. There are 17 residues in the CDR3.

This chain connects TRBV28 to TRBJ1-2; D possibly corresponds to TRBD1 (5 bases). Germline loops: CDR1 MDHEN, CDR2 SYDVKM. This CDR3 has 15 residues. V was trimmed by 5 bases and J by 6 bases, leaving 19 bases between them. Here the CDR3 reads CASSIGGLSINGYTF. CDR3 sequence (DNA): TGTGCCAGCAGTATCGGGGGACTCTCTATAAATGGCTACACCTTC.

This clone was seen repeatedly, ten times or more. The chain uses TRBV5-4 and TRBJ2-5; maybe TRBD2 (5 bases). The CDR3 length is 18 residues. The V and J ends lost 4 bases and 1 base respectively, with 23 bases between them. Germline V gives CDR1 SGHNT, CDR2 YYREEE (reference sequence). The CDR3 here is CASSHLPEVVGLQETQYF. CDR3 in DNA: TGTGCCAGCAGCCATCTTCCGGAGGTGGTTGGGCTCCAAGAGACCCAGTACTTC. Using reference TRBV5-4 and TRBJ2-5 for the parts outside the CDR3, the full variable domain is ETGVTQSPTHLIKTRGQQVTLRCSSQSGHNTVSWYQQALGQGPQFIFQYYREEENGRGNFPPRFSGLQFPNYSSELNVNALELDDSALYLCASSHLPEVVGLQETQYFGPGTRLLVL.

The chain has TRBV19 and TRBJ2-3; D is undetermined. The CDR3 extends over 15 amino acids. Trimming cost V 7 bases and J 2 bases, with 16 bases left between them. The germline V gene encodes CDR1 LNHDA and CDR2 SQIVND (reference sequence). DNA of the CDR3: TGTGCCAGTACCGAAGACGGGTCTTTCACAGATACGCAGTATTTT. Translation: CASTEDGSFTDTQYF.

The chain uses TRBV23-1 and TRBJ2-7; 8 bases fit TRBD1. TRBV23-1 is recorded as an ORF, its role being uncertain. The CDR3 extends over 15 amino acids. Losses at the gene ends were 7 bases for V and 2 bases for J; bases not matched to a gene: 10. This CDR3 is CASINSDREAYEQYF. In nucleotides, the CDR3 is TGCGCCAGCATTAACTCGGACAGGGAAGCCTACGAGCAGTACTTC.

V gene TRBV6-5 combines with J gene TRBJ2-2, with a weak D call TRBD2 (6 bases). Germline assignment: CDR1 MNHEY and CDR2 SVGAGI. The CDR3 spans 15 residues. V gave up 5 bases and J gave up 3 bases, with 13 bases separating them. The CDR3 region is CASSPLGTHTGELFF. The CDR3 bases are TGTGCCAGCAGTCCCCTGGGGACTCACACCGGGGAGCTGTTTTTT.

Comment on this clone: This clone may be a read error of a much larger clone one base away. CDR3 DNA: TGCAGCTCTCGGACAGGGGCTACAGATACGCAGTATTTT. Translated, it gives CSSRTGATDTQYF. The chain uses TRBV29-1 and TRBJ2-3; 9 bases align to TRBD1. Trimming cost V 8 bases and J 3 bases; bases outside gene matches: 6. Germline CDR1 and CDR2: SQVTM and ANQGSEA. This CDR3 has 13 amino acids.

The V and J genes are TRBV28 and TRBJ2-7; possible D gene TRBD1, 6 bases. CDR1 is MDHEN, CDR2 SYDVKM, per germline. The CDR3 spans 13 residues. V lost 4 bases and J lost 6, with 13 bases in between. The CDR3 region is CASSWGTPIEQYF. For the CDR3, the DNA is TGTGCCAGCAGTTGGGGGACACCAATCGAGCAGTACTTC. The full variable domain, its missing parts supplied by reference TRBV28 and TRBJ2-7, is DVKVTQSSRYLVKRTGEKVFLECVQDMDHENMFWYRQDPGLGLRLIYFSYDVKMKEKGDIPEGYSVSREKKERFSLILESASTNQTSMYLCASSWGTPIEQYFGPGTRLTVT.

Details on this clone: The identical CDR3 is also encoded by other nucleotide sequences in the sample. The chain combines TRBV27 with TRBJ2-1, with D maybe TRBD2 (5 bases). There are 16 residues in the CDR3. Germline V gives CDR1 MNHEY, CDR2 SMNVEV (reference sequence). V was shortened by 0 bases and J by 0 bases, with 9 bases between the two germline ends. The CDR3 sequence is CASSLSLASSYNEQFF. As DNA, the CDR3 is TGTGCCAGCAGTTTATCGTTAGCGTCCTCCTACAATGAGCAGTTCTTC.

The rearrangement links TRBV5-4 to TRBJ2-7; D remains unclear. CDR3 size: 15 residues. The germline gives CDR1 SGHNT, CDR2 YYREEE (reference sequence). Trimming pared 3 bases from V and 6 bases from J, leaving 19 bases between. DNA for the CDR3: TGTGCCAGCAGCTATGGACCGACGGTCCGAGGCGAGCAGTACTTC. Its protein product is CASSYGPTVRGEQYF.

V and J are TRBV4-3 and TRBJ2-1; D might be TRBD2 (6 bases). V was cut by 1 base and J by 4 bases, with 17 bases left in between. The germline V gene has CDR1 LGHNA and CDR2 YSLEER. The CDR3 consists of 17 residues. For the CDR3, the DNA is TGCGCCAGCAGCCAAGGGAGCGGCGGGGATAGTTACAATGAGCAGTTCTTC. Translating it yields CASSQGSGGDSYNEQFF.

This chain links TRBV6-4 with TRBJ2-6; perhaps TRBD2 as D (6 bases). Trimming took off 5 bases at V and 2 bases at J, with 13 bases between the two ends. Per germline, CDR1 MRHNA and CDR2 SNTAGT. There are 16 residues in the CDR3. The CDR3 region has the DNA TGTGCCAGCAGTCCGTCAGGAGGGGCTGGGGCCAACGTCCTGACTTTC. Encoded protein: CASSPSGGAGANVLTF.

The chain recombines TRBV28 with TRBJ2-1, with D hard to call. The ends were cut back, 3 bases at V and 5 bases at J, with 14 bases in the middle. Germline-derived CDR1 and CDR2 are MDHEN and SYDVKM. This CDR3 is 15 amino acids long. The CDR3: CASSFWSAANNEQFF. CDR3 DNA: TGTGCCAGCAGTTTTTGGTCGGCTGCGAACAATGAGCAGTTCTTC.

The rearrangement joins TRBV2 to TRBJ2-7; the D gene could be TRBD1 or TRBD2 (5 bases each). Germline-derived CDR1 and CDR2 are SNHLY and FYNNEI. The CDR3 spans 15 residues. The V gene lost 6 bases and the J gene lost 0 bases, with 15 bases spanning the gap. The CDR3 region is CASRPGTRSSYEQYF. CDR3 sequence (DNA): TGTGCCAGCAGACCCGGGACCCGAAGCTCCTACGAGCAGTACTTC.

The chain combines TRBV27 with TRBJ2-1, with TRBD2 matching over 7 bases. V shed 5 bases and J 0 bases; nucleotides not matched to a gene: 7. The CDR3 extends over 16 amino acids. Germline CDR1 is MNHEY and CDR2 is SMNVEV (reference sequence). The chain's CDR3 is CASSRQTSYSYNEQFF. CDR3 in DNA: TGTGCCAGCAGTCGCCAGACTAGCTACTCCTACAATGAGCAGTTCTTC.